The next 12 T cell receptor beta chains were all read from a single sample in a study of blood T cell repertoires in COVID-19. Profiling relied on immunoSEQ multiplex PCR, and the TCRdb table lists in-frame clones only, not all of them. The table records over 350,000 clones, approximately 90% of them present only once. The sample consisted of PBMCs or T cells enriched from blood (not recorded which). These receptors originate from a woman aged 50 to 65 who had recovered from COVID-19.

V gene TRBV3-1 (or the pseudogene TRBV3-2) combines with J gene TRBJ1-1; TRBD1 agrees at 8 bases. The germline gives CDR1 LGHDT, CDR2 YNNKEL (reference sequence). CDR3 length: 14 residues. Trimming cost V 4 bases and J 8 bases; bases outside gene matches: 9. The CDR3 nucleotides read TGTGCCAGCAGCCGAACGTCAGGGGGCGCGGAAGCTTTCTTT. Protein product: CASSRTSGGAEAFF.

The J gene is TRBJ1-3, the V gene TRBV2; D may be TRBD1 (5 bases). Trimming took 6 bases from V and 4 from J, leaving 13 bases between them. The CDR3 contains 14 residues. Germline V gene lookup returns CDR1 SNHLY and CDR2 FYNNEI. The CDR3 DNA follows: TGTGCCAGCAGATCGGACATATCAGGAAACACCATATATTTT. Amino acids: CASRSDISGNTIYF. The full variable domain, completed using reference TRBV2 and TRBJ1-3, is EPEVTQTPSHQVTQMGQEVILRCVPISNHLYFYWYRQILGQKVEFLVSFYNNEISEKSEIFDDQFSVERPDGSNFTLKIRSTKLEDSAMYFCASRSDISGNTIYFGEGSWLTVV.

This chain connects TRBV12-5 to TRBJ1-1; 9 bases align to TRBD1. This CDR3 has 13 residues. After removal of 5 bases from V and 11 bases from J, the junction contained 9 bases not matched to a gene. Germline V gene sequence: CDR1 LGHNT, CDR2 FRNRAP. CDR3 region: CASGLGQGFEAFF. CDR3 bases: TGTGCTAGTGGTCTTGGACAGGGGTTTGAGGCTTTCTTT.

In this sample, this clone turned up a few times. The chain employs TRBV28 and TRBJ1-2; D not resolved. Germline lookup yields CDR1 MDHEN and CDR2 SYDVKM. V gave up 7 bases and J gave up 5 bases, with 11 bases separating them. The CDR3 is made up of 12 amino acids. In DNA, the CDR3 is TGTGCCAGCATGTCGGGTGGGTATGGCTACACCTTC. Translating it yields CASMSGGYGYTF.

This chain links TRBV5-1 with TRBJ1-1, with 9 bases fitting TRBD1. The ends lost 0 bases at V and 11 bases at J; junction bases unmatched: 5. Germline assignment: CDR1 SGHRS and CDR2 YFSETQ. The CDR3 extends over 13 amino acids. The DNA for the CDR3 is TGCGCCAGCAGCTTGGAACAGGGGGCGTTTGCTTTCTTT. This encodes CASSLEQGAFAFF.

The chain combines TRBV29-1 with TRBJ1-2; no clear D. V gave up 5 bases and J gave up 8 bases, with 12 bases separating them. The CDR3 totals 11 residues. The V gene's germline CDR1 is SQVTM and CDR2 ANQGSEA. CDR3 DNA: TGCAGCGTTTATGAGGGCGTGGGCTACACCTTC. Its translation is CSVYEGVGYTF.

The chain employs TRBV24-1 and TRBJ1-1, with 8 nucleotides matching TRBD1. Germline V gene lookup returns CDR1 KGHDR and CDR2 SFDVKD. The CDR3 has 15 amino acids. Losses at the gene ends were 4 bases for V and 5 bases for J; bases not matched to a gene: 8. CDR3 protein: CATSDRRTGWTEAFF. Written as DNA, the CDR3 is TGTGCCACCAGTGACCGCCGGACAGGGTGGACTGAAGCTTTCTTT.

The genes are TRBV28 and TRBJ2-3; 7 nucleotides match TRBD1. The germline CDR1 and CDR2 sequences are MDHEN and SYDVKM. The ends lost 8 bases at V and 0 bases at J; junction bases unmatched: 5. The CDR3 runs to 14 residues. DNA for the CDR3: TGTGCCAGCCACAGGGACAGAAGCACAGATACGCAGTATTTT. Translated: CASHRDRSTDTQYF.

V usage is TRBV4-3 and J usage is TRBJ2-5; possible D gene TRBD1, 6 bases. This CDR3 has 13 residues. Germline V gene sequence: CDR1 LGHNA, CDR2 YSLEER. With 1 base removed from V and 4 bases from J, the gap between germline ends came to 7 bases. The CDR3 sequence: CASSQGGPETQYF. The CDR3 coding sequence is TGCGCCAGCAGCCAAGGGGGGCCAGAGACCCAGTACTTC.

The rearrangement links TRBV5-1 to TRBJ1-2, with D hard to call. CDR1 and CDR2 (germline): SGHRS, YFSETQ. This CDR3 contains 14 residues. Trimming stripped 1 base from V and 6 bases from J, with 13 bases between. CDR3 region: CASSLFSEVNGYTF. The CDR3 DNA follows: TGCGCCAGCAGCTTGTTTTCCGAGGTGAATGGCTACACCTTC.

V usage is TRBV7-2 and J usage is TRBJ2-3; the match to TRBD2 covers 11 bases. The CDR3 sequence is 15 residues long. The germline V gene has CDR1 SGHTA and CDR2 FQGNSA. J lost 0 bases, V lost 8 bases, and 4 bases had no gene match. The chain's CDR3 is CASRLAGTSTDTQYF. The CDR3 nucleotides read TGTGCCAGCCGACTAGCGGGGACTAGCACAGATACGCAGTATTTT.

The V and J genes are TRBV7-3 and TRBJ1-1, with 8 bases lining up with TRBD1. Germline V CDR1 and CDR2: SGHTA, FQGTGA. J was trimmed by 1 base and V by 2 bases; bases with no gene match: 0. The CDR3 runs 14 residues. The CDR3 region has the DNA TGTGCCAGCAGCTTACAGGGGGCGAACACTGAAGCTTTCTTT. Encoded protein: CASSLQGANTEAFF.